This passage covers 27 T cell receptor beta chains from one sample sequenced in a study of vaccination and CD4 T cells after COVID-19. Stated treatment: roughly ten-day PBMC culture with coronavirus spike peptide pools or control peptides (ViraFEST assay). Gathered ahead of the COVID-19 pandemic (2011-2018) were the CD4+ T cells of the unexposed donor. Once obtained from cultured CD4+ T cells, the DNA was sequenced using the Oncomine TCR Beta short-read assay. TCRdb re-analysed the PCR reads in MiXCR, keeping a single row per CDR3 protein. This table has 8,500 to 10,000 distinct CDR3 sequences, more than 30% appearing once. These receptors are not linked to any known antigen. The sequenced material came from CD4+ T cells from blood, cultured in vitro. The receptors were gathered from a human donor in good health.

This chain links TRBV18 with TRBJ1-2; no clear D. CDR1 and CDR2 (germline): KGHSH, LQKENI. V was trimmed by 5 bases and J by 8 bases, leaving 15 bases between them. The CDR3 length is 13 residues. CDR3 DNA sequence: TGTGCCAGCTCAAAACTCGAGGAGCCCGGCTACACCTTC. Its protein product is CASSKLEEPGYTF.

The J gene is TRBJ2-5, the V gene TRBV5-8; D is possibly TRBD1 (5 bases). V was clipped by 5 bases and J by 5 bases, with 7 bases between them. The CDR3 contains 11 residues. Germline CDR1 SGHTS, CDR2 YDEGEE. The CDR3 bases are TGTGCCAGCAGAAGGGGTGAGACCCAGTACTTC. This encodes CASRRGETQYF.

The rearrangement joins TRBV24-1 to TRBJ2-3; 9 bases are shared with TRBD2. The CDR3 spans 19 residues. CDR1 and CDR2 from the germline V gene are KGHDR and SFDVKD. Germline trimming cut 5 bases from V and 1 base from J; bases unmatched to any gene: 15. The CDR3 DNA reads as TGTGCCACCAGTGTTTTAGCGGGGGATTCAGACTACGGCACAGATACGCAGTATTTT. Translation: CATSVLAGDSDYGTDTQYF.

This clonotype was counted a few times. The chain is built from TRBV2 and TRBJ1-2; 11 bases agree with TRBD1. Germline-derived CDR1 and CDR2 are SNHLY and FYNNEI. V lost 6 bases and J lost 4; bases outside the gene matches: 10. This CDR3 spans 16 amino acids. The CDR3, as DNA: TGTGCCAGCAGACTATGGACAGGGGGCACTAGCTATGGCTACACCTTC. It translates to CASRLWTGGTSYGYTF. Full variable domain (outside the CDR3, taken from reference TRBV2 and TRBJ1-2): EPEVTQTPSHQVTQMGQEVILRCVPISNHLYFYWYRQILGQKVEFLVSFYNNEISEKSEIFDDQFSVERPDGSNFTLKIRSTKLEDSAMYFCASRLWTGGTSYGYTFGSGTRLTVV.

This clonotype was observed a handful of times. This sequence joins TRBV20-1 and TRBJ1-2, with 9 bases lining up with TRBD1. The length of the CDR3 is 15 residues. Germline-derived CDR1 and CDR2 are DFQATT and SNEGSKA (reference sequence). V was pared by 4 bases and J by 4 bases, with 10 bases of the junction left unmatched. The CDR3 reads CSAILGQGLIYGYTF. CDR3 coding DNA: TGCAGTGCTATTTTGGGACAGGGTCTTATCTATGGCTACACCTTC.

This clonotype was seen only a few times. The CDR3 sequence: CASSATSGYTF. The CDR3 DNA sequence: TGTGCCAGCAGTGCGACGAGCGGCTACACCTTC. The genes are TRBV6-1 and TRBJ1-2; unclear D gene. V was pared by 4 bases and J by 8 bases, with 8 bases between. The V gene's germline CDR1 is MNHNS and CDR2 SASEGT. The CDR3 runs 11 residues.

The gene calls are TRBV2 and TRBJ1-1; D might be TRBD1 (6 bases). CDR3 length equals 12 residues. The V end was cut by 6 bases, the J end by 9 bases, with 14 bases between. Germline lookup yields CDR1 SNHLY and CDR2 FYNNEI. CDR3 region: CASSRDTEQAFF. CDR3 nucleotide sequence: TGTGCCAGCAGCCGGGACACCGAGCAAGCTTTCTTT.

The genes are TRBV7-6 and TRBJ2-7; the D gene is possibly TRBD2 (6 bases). With 1 base removed from V and 6 bases from J, the gap between germline ends came to 13 bases. Looked up from germline, CDR1 is SGHVS and CDR2 is FNYEAQ. The CDR3 is 14 residues long. CDR3 sequence: CASSLDSGVGEQYF. As DNA, the CDR3 is TGTGCCAGCAGCTTAGATTCGGGGGTGGGCGAGCAGTACTTC.

The gene calls are TRBV20-1 and TRBJ2-3, with 7 bases that match TRBD2. The CDR3 length is 13 residues. Trimming cost V 3 bases and J 3 bases; bases outside gene matches: 3. Germline V lookup: CDR1 DFQATT, CDR2 SNEGSKA (reference sequence). The CDR3, as DNA: TGCAGTGCTAGGGGGGAGGGGACAGATACGCAGTATTTT. Its protein is CSARGEGTDTQYF.

The chain combines TRBV20-1 with TRBJ1-1, with unresolved D. CDR3 length: 12 residues. The V gene's germline CDR1 is DFQATT and CDR2 SNEGSKA (reference sequence). Between the trimmed V and J ends, which lost 5 bases and 1 base, there was a span of 8 bases. The CDR3 protein is CSAFSGNTEAFF. CDR3 DNA: TGCAGTGCTTTCTCTGGGAACACTGAAGCTTTCTTT.

This clonotype was seen more than once but under ten times. The genes are TRBV7-2 and TRBJ1-1, with 8 bases identical to TRBD1. This CDR3 contains 14 residues. V shed 5 bases and J 11 bases; nucleotides not matched to a gene: 13. Germline V gene data show CDR1 as SGHTA and CDR2 as FQGNSA. The DNA of the CDR3 is TGTGCCAGCAGCGTCCCGGGACAGGTATCTAGGGCTTTCTTT. Its protein is CASSVPGQVSRAFF.

Written as DNA, the CDR3 is TGTGCCTGGGCGACAGGGGGTAGCTATGGCTACACCTTC. It yields the protein CAWATGGSYGYTF. This chain joins TRBV30 and TRBJ1-2, with 9 bases identical to TRBD1. The germline gives CDR1 GTSNPN, CDR2 SVGIG (reference sequence). This CDR3 is 13 amino acids long. The J segment lost 4 bases and the V segment lost 5 bases, leaving 5 bases of the junction unmatched.

This clonotype was picked up a small number of times. This sequence joins TRBV27 and TRBJ2-2; D might be TRBD1 (6 bases). In germline, CDR1 is MNHEY, CDR2 SMNVEV (reference sequence). Trimming took off 7 bases at V and 0 bases at J, with 12 bases between the two ends. The CDR3 sequence is 15 residues long. Here the CDR3 reads CASNRVGSNTGELFF. In DNA, the CDR3 is TGTGCCAGCAACAGGGTTGGTTCGAACACCGGGGAGCTGTTTTTT.

This clonotype was recorded only once. This sequence joins TRBV6-1 and TRBJ2-1; 9 bases are shared with TRBD2. The CDR3 length is 15 residues. J was trimmed by 6 bases and V by 4 bases; bases with no gene match: 7. Germline V lookup: CDR1 MNHNS, CDR2 SASEGT. The CDR3 here is CASSGVSGGPNEQFF. CDR3 nucleotide sequence: TGTGCCAGCAGTGGAGTGAGCGGGGGGCCCAATGAGCAGTTCTTC.

The chain recombines TRBV10-1 with TRBJ2-7; TRBD2 aligns across 10 bases. The V gene end was trimmed by 6 bases and the J gene end by 3 bases; junction bases not matched to a gene: 11. This CDR3 is built from 16 residues. The germline CDR1 and CDR2 sequences are WNHNN and SYGVQD (reference sequence). CDR3 DNA: TGCGCCAGCAGCCCTTCTGGTAGCGGGGGGATCTACGAGCAGTACTTC. Protein: CASSPSGSGGIYEQYF.

This clonotype came up a few times. This rearrangement joins TRBV19 to TRBJ2-7, with 7 bases matching TRBD1. Unmatched junction bases numbered 4, after V lost 1 base and J lost 1 base. Germline CDR1 and CDR2: LNHDA and SQIVND (reference sequence). The CDR3 is made up of 15 amino acids. The CDR3 DNA follows: TGTGCCAGTAGTATAGGGACAGGACGGTCCTACGAGCAGTACTTC. It specifies CASSIGTGRSYEQYF.

The chain is built from TRBV6-1 and TRBJ2-5, with D perhaps TRBD1 or TRBD2 (5 bases each). The ends were cut back, 5 bases at V and 0 bases at J, with 22 bases in the middle. The CDR3 totals 18 residues. Germline CDR1 reads MNHNS; CDR2 reads SASEGT. CDR3 sequence reads: CASSPRPTRGVNQETQYF. The CDR3 DNA sequence: TGTGCCAGCAGTCCAAGGCCGACACGAGGGGTGAACCAAGAGACCCAGTACTTC.

The chain recombines TRBV2 with TRBJ1-2; 10 positions match TRBD1. Trimming removed 8 bases from V and 1 base from J; junction bases left unmatched: 7. The CDR3 is 15 amino acids. Germline CDR1 is SNHLY and CDR2 is FYNNEI. Here the CDR3 reads CASGLGQGVNYGYTF. The CDR3 bases are TGTGCCAGCGGACTCGGACAGGGGGTTAACTATGGCTACACCTTC.

In nucleotides, the CDR3 is TGTGCCAGCAGGGGGTTTAATTCACCCCTCCACTTT. Its translation: CASRGFNSPLHF. V and J are TRBV19 and TRBJ1-6; 7 nucleotides line up with TRBD1. Germline CDR1 and CDR2: LNHDA and SQIVND (reference sequence). Unmatched junction bases numbered 2, after V lost 9 bases and J lost 6 bases. There are 12 residues in the CDR3.

J is TRBJ2-5 and V is TRBV30; TRBD2 matches at 8 bases. The junction had 3 bases not matched to a gene; V was cut back by 4 bases and J by 2 bases. The CDR3 covers 13 residues. CDR1 is GTSNPN, CDR2 SVGIG, per germline (reference sequence). CDR3 nucleotides: TGTGCCTGGACTCCGGGGGGGCAAGAGACCCAGTACTTC. It codes for CAWTPGGQETQYF.

This clonotype has just a few counts. The genes are TRBV7-2 and TRBJ2-1, with a tentative D call TRBD2 (6 bases). V lost 7 bases and J 13 bases, leaving 17 bases between the germline ends. Germline V CDR1 and CDR2: SGHTA, FQGNSA. This CDR3 has 12 amino acids. The CDR3 DNA is TGTGCCAGCAATCGGTTGGAGGGACTTCAGTTCTTC. Protein: CASNRLEGLQFF.

There are a few counts of this clonotype. The V gene is TRBV6-1, the J gene TRBJ1-1; 7 bases align to TRBD1. This CDR3 comprises 12 residues. Per the germline V gene, CDR1 is MNHNS and CDR2 is SASEGT. V lost 10 bases to trimming and J lost 3 bases; unmatched junction nucleotides: 5. CDR3 sequence reads: CATGDSYTEAFF. The CDR3 DNA follows: TGTGCCACCGGGGACAGCTACACTGAAGCTTTCTTT.

The chain combines TRBV10-3 with TRBJ2-7; D gene unclear. From germline, CDR1 is ENHRY and CDR2 SYGVKD. V shed 2 bases and J shed 6 bases, with 17 bases lying between them. The CDR3 consists of 15 residues. For the CDR3, the DNA is TGTGCCATCAGTGAGGCTAGTGACAATTGGGTCGAGCAGTACTTC. Protein: CAISEASDNWVEQYF.

This sequence joins TRBV6-1 and TRBJ1-5; 12 bases are shared with TRBD1. The CDR3 spans 16 residues. Per germline, CDR1 MNHNS and CDR2 SASEGT. J lost 4 bases, V lost 6 bases, and 7 bases had no gene match. The DNA of the CDR3 is TGTGCCAGCAGAGGGACAGGGGGCGTTGGAAATCAGCCCCAGCATTTT. It yields the protein CASRGTGGVGNQPQHF.

The chain is built from TRBV7-3 and TRBJ1-2, with no clear D. V lost 5 bases, J lost 8 bases, and 21 bases lay in between. This CDR3 has 15 amino acids. Per the germline V gene, CDR1 is SGHTA and CDR2 is FQGTGA. The CDR3 spells CASSKSPDGLWGYTF. The CDR3 DNA reads TGTGCCAGCAGCAAATCGCCCGACGGACTATGGGGCTACACCTTC. The full variable domain, in which reference TRBV7-3 and TRBJ1-2 provide the parts outside the CDR3, is GAGVSQTPSNKVTEKGKYVELRCDPISGHTALYWYRQSLGQGPEFLIYFQGTGAADDSGLPNDRFFAVRPEGSVSTLKIQRTERGDSAVYLCASSKSPDGLWGYTFGSGTRLTVV.

The chain joins TRBV20-1 to TRBJ2-1; maybe TRBD2 (5 bases). V was shortened by 3 bases and J by 5 bases, with 17 bases between the two germline ends. There are 15 residues in the CDR3. The germline gives CDR1 DFQATT, CDR2 SNEGSKA (reference sequence). Here the CDR3 reads CSARMGGFPNNEQFF. CDR3 sequence (DNA): TGCAGTGCTAGGATGGGCGGGTTCCCCAACAATGAGCAGTTCTTC.

This clonotype rates as medium-sized. The chain combines TRBV20-1 with TRBJ1-5; weak D call: TRBD1 (5 bases). This CDR3 comprises 14 residues. Trimming left V 6 bases short and J 4 bases short, with 16 bases between. The germline V gene has CDR1 DFQATT and CDR2 SNEGSKA (reference sequence). In DNA form, the CDR3 reads TGCAGTGCCAAATCTTGGGACCCTAATCAGCCCCAGCATTTT. It translates to CSAKSWDPNQPQHF.